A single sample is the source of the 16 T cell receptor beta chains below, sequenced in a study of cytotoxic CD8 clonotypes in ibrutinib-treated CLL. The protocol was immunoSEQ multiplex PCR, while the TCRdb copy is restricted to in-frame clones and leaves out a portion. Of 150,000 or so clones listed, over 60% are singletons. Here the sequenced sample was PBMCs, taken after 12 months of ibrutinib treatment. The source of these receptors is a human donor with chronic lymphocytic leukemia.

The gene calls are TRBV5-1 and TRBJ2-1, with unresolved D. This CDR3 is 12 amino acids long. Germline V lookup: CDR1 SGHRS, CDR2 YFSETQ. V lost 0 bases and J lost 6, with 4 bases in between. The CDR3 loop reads CASSLGVNEQFF. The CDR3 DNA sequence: TGCGCCAGCAGCTTGGGAGTCAATGAGCAGTTCTTC.

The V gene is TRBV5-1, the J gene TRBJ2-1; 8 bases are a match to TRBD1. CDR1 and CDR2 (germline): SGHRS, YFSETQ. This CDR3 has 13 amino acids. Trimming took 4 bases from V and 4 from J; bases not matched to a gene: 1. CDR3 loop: CASSQGAYNEQFF. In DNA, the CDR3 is TGCGCCAGCAGCCAGGGGGCGTACAATGAGCAGTTCTTC. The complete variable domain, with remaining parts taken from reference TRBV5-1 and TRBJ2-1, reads KAGVTQTPRYLIKTRGQQVTLSCSPISGHRSVSWYQQTPGQGLQFLFEYFSETQRNKGNFPGRFSGRQFSNSRSEMNVSTLELGDSALYLCASSQGAYNEQFFGPGTRLTVL.

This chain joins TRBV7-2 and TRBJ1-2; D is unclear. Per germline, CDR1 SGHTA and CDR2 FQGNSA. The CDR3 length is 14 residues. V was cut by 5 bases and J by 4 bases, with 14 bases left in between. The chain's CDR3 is CASSGRTAPYGYTF. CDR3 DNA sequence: TGTGCCAGCAGCGGAAGGACGGCACCCTATGGCTACACCTTC.

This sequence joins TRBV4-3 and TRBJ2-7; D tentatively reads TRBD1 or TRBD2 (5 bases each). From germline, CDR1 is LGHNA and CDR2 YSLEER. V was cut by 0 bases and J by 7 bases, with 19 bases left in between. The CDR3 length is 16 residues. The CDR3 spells CASSQDKMAGREEQYF. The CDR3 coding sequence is TGCGCCAGCAGCCAAGATAAAATGGCAGGGAGAGAGGAGCAGTACTTC.

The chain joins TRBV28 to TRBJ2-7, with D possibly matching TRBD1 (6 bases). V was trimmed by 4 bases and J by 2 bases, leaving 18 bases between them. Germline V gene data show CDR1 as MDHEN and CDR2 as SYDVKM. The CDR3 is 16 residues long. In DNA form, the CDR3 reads TGTGCCAGCAGTTCCGCCGGGACACAGCACACCTACGAGCAGTACTTC. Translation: CASSSAGTQHTYEQYF.

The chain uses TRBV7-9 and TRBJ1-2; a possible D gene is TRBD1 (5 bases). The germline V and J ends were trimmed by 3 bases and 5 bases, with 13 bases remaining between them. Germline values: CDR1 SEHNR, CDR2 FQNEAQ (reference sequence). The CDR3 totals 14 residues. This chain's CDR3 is CASSLGGLTYGYTF. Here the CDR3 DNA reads TGTGCCAGCAGCTTGGGGGGACTTACTTATGGCTACACCTTC.

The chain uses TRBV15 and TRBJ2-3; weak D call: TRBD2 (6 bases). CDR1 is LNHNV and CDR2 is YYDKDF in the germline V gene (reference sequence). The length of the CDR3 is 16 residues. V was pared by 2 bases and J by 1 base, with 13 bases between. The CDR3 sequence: CATSRHRDWGTDTQYF. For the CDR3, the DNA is TGTGCCACCAGCAGACACCGGGACTGGGGCACAGATACGCAGTATTTT.

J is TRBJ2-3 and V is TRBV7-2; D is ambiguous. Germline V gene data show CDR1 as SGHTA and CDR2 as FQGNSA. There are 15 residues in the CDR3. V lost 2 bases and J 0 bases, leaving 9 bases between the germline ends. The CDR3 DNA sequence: TGTGCCAGCAGCTTACGACTCCTTAGCACAGATACGCAGTATTTT. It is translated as CASSLRLLSTDTQYF.

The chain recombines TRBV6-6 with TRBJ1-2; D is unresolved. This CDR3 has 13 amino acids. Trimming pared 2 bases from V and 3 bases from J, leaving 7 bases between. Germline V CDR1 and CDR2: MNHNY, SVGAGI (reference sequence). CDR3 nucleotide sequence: TGTGCCAGCAGTTACGTATACTACTATGGCTACACCTTC. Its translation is CASSYVYYYGYTF.

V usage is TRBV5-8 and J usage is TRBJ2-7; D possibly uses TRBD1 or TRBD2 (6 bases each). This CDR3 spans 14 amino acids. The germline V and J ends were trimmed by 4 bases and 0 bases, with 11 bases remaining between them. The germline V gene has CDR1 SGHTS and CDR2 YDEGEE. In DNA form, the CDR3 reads TGTGCCAGCAGCCTGCGGGGACACTCCTACGAGCAGTACTTC. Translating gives CASSLRGHSYEQYF. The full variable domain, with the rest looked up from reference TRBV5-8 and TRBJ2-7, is EAGVTQSPTHLIKTRGQQATLRCSPISGHTSVYWYQQALGLGLQFLLWYDEGEERNRGNFPPRFSGRQFPNYSSELNVNALELEDSALYLCASSLRGHSYEQYFGPGTRLTVT.

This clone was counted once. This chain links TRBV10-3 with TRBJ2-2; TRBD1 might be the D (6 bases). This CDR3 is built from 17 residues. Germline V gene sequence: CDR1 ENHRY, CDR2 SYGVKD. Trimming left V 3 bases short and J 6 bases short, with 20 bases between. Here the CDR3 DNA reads TGTGCCATCAGTGATGATTCAGGCAGGGGAGCGGCCGGGGAGCTGTTTTTT. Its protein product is CAISDDSGRGAAGELFF.

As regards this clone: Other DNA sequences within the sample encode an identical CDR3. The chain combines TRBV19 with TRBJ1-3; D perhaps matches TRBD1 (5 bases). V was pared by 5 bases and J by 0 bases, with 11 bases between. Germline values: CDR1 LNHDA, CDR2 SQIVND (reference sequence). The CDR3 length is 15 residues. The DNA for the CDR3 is TGTGCCAGTAGTTCCACAGGAGACTCTGGAAACACCATATATTTT. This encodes CASSSTGDSGNTIYF.

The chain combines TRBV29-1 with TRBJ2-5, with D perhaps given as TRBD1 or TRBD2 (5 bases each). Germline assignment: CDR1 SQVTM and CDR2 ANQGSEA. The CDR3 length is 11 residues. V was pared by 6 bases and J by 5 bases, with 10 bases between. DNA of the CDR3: TGCAGCGTGGGACCTGGGGAGACCCAGTACTTC. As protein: CSVGPGETQYF.

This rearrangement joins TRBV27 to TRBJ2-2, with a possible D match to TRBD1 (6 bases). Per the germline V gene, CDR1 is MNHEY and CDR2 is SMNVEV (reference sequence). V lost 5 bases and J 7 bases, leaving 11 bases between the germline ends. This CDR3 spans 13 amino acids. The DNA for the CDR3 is TGTGCCAGCAGTAGACAGACAGGCGGGGAGCTGTTTTTT. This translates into CASSRQTGGELFF.

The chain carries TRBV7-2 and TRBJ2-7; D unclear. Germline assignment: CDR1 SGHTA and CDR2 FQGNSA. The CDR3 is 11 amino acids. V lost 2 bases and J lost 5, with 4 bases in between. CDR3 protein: CASSLFDEQYF. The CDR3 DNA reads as TGTGCCAGCAGCTTATTCGACGAGCAGTACTTC. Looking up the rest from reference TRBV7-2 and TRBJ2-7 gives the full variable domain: GAGVSQSPSNKVTEKGKDVELRCDPISGHTALYWYRQSLGQGLEFLIYFQGNSAPDKSGLPSDRFSAERTGGSVSTLTIQRTQQEDSAVYLCASSLFDEQYFGPGTRLTVT.

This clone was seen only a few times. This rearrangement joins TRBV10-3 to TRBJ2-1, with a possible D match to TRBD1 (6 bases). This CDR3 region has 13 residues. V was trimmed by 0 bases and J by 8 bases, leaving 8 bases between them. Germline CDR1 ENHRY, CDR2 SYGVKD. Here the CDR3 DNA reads TGTGCCATCAGTGAGTCACAGGGCCATGAGCAGTTCTTC. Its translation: CAISESQGHEQFF.